This entry features one T cell receptor (beta chain) sequence. Its antigen is unknown. The data are from a study of cytomegalovirus exposure and HLA in healthy donors. Study-level findings and limits: In terms of immune exposure information, only CMV serostatus was available. Fewer N-insertions than the roughly 700-donor mean were reportedly shown by an Asian-associated ancestry cluster in a later analysis.

The V gene's germline CDR1 is SQVTM and CDR2 ANQGSEA. CDR3 length: 11 residues. The V end was cut by 3 bases, the J end by 11 bases, with 13 bases between. PCR employed 60 Vbeta and 13 Jbeta primers. TCRdb's copy holds only in-frame clones and misses some; the assay was immunoSEQ multiplex PCR. The listing contains just under 60,000 clones. The sequenced sample was PBMCs. This receptor was taken from a male donor in good health and CMV-seronegative. This chain uses TRBV29-1 with TRBJ2-5; possibly TRBD2 for D (6 bases). CDR3 amino acids: CSVELPGEQYF. CDR3 bases: TGCAGCGTTGAGTTGCCGGGGGAGCAGTACTTC. The complete variable domain, with remaining parts taken from reference TRBV29-1 and TRBJ2-5, reads SAVISQKPSRDICQRGTSLTIQCQVDSQVTMMFWYRQQPGQSLTLIATANQGSEATYESGFVIDKFPISRPNLTFSTLTVSNMSPEDSSIYLCSVELPGEQYFGPGTRLLVL.